Included here is one T cell receptor beta chain sequence, with context. Its binding antigen is unknown. No base-level quality is on record; no much larger clone is a single base apart. Inclusive of the bounding cysteine and phenylalanine, the CDR3 is 15 residues long. The read is trimmed to its CDR3 DNA, 45 bases read in frame from base 1. Taken from the germline V gene (reference sequence), the CDR1 and CDR2 loops are LNHDA and SQIVND. V is cut back by 7 bases and J by 4 bases, with 11 bases in the junction unmatched. These data belong to a study of beta chain features in type 1 diabetes (dated 2018 in TCRdb). The study in broad terms: Mean age, gender distribution, total cell number and subset yield did not differ between patients and healthy donors. A total of roughly 100 million sorted cells were examined across all samples, and the number of cells per subset was strongly correlated with RNA yield. The study compared the TCRB repertoires of sorted circulating CD4+ T cell subsets in recently diagnosed type 1 diabetes patients with those in matched healthy donors. Regulatory and stem cell-like memory subsets were isolated from only 8 patients and 8 healthy donors, whereas naive and central memory subsets came from all 28 donors. Study-level results and caveats: Type 1 diabetes patients showed a moderate but significant shortening of TCRB CDR3 length in all four CD4+ subsets. Patients with type 1 diabetes made fewer insertions and deleted more nucleotides at VDJ recombination sites, implying thymic rearrangement abnormalities. Because cDNA was sequenced instead of genomic DNA, activated cells with high expression could be over-represented, although the groups did not differ in activation or CD3 levels. Shorter templates might be favored by PCR, yet because patient and control samples were amplified and corrected together, any such skew would affect both groups equally. The naive, central memory and regulatory TCRB repertoires appeared to resemble one another more closely among patients than among healthy donors. Because small numbers of individuals were included in the HLA sub-analyses, any influence of HLA type on TCRB rearrangement was left unresolved.

From each donor, a single peripheral blood sample of around 120 mL on average was drawn into heparinised tubes. Using a panel that included CD45RO, CCR7, CD25, CD127, CD95 and CD27, naive, central memory, regulatory and stem cell-like memory CD4+ T cells were sorted on a BD FACSAria II. Every sorted population had a purity above 95%. PBMCs were isolated immediately by Lymphoprep density gradient centrifugation and stained directly without culture. So that batch effects would be minimized, each experiment stained and sorted samples in pairs, pairing one healthy donor with one patient. The High Capacity cDNA Reverse Transcription Kit was used to reverse transcribe all of the isolated RNA, meaning that expressed TCRB transcripts were what got sequenced. Deep immunoSEQ sequencing was applied to naive, central memory and regulatory T cell samples, giving an average of roughly 3.5 million total reads per sample. Sorted cells were lysed in RLT buffer, and RNA was extracted using DNase-treated RNeasy Micro or Mini kits according to cell number. To prevent cross-contamination, each cell subset was processed individually, whereas patient and healthy donor samples were processed jointly. Using the immunoSEQ multiplex PCR, TCRB sequences were amplified from cDNA into 87-bp fragments spanning the CDR3 region. The amplicons were sequenced using the Illumina HiSeq platform. The study's processing was this. PCR bias was corrected computationally using synthetic template baselines, and reads within Hamming distance 2 were collapsed, with unmergeable singletons discarded. Reads were aligned to IMGT to assign V, D and J genes, CDR3 length, and insertions or deletions at six rearrangement sites. Within each subset, clonotype counts were normalized to the number of sorted cells before true diversity and Gini coefficients were calculated with the tcR R package. Repertoire sharing was quantified using the overlap coefficient calculated on TCRB nucleotide sequences. Out-of-frame TCRB sequences from naive cells were analyzed to stand in for the pre-selection repertoire. TCRdb mirrors the immuneACCESS table, restricted to in-frame sequences. Some clones are absent from its copies; in checked studies, under half trace to an unresolved V gene, and the reason for the others is unknown. That table furnishes V, J and clone size, whereas the DNA furnished D and trimming. This sample lists under 450,000 clones; approximately 15% were detected once. The top ten clones comprise roughly 0.033% of the sample.

The sample comprised naive CD4+ T cells from blood. What this sample's cell subset or site label stands for: true naive CD4+ T cells. The TCR was taken from a man in his thirties or forties in good health. Rearrangement joined TRBV19 to TRBJ2-5; 8 middle bases align to TRBD2. The bases read TGTGCCAGTACCCGGAGCGGGAGACTTGGAGAGACCCAGTACTTC. Translated, it reads CASTRSGRLGETQYF.